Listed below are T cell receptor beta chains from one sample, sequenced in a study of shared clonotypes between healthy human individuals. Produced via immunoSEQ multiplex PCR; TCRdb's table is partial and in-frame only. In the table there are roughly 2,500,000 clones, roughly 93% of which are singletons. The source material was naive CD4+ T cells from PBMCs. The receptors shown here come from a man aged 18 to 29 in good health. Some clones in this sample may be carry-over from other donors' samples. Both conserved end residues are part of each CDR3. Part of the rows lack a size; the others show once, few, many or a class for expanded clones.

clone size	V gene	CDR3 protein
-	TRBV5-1	CASSLKGAGYEQYF
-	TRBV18	CASSPPSGGGVNEQFF
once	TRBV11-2	CASSPRPGRNEQFF
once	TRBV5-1	CASSLEGDRSTDTQYF
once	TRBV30	CAWSVGRVHEQYF
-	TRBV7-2	CASRWGQGKRGTGELFF
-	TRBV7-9	CASSAYSGRVPSYNEQFF
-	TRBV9	CASSPSGGGSTDTQYF
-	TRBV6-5	CASTRTQPAIAEAFF
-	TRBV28	CASSAQRGSYNEQFF
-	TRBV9	CASSFLAGGDTGELFF
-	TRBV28	CASSLDKNYGYTF
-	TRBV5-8	CASSQGLAGGGSTDTQYF
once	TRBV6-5	CASSYGASGPYEQYF
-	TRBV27	CASSLAPATGAYEQYF
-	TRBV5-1	CATKTGTGTYGYTF
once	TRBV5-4	CASSSSGLSYEQYF
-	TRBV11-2	CASSIFGWAGRAYNEQFF
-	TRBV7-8	CASSFGAYQGYGYTF
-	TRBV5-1	CASSLGSRAEYTF
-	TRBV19	CASSINAGYGYTF
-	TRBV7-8	CASSQNPGQEYF
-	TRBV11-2	CASSSLTGPRDGYTF
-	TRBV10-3	CAIRGDSETQYF
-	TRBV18	CASSPTHLNTEAFF
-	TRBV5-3	CARSEGLAGESDTQYF
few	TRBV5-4	CASSLDRDYGYTF
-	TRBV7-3	CASSLSFAGETQYF
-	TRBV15	CATSREPPGTVSNYGYTF
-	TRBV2	CASSEWSFVDQPQHF
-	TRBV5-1	CASSLAGAGGYTF
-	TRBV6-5	CASSYTGTGGYEQYF
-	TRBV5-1	CASSISGQGTYNEQFF
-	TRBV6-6	CASSYFREVAGSGQYF
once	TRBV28	CASSHLQGFDQPQHF
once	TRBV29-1	CSVYTSAIHWAQYF
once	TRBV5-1	CASSPSSGGNQPQHF
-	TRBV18	CASSPPGLRADTQYF
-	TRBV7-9	CASSLGSPYEQYF
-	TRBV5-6	CASSLPQGGSVEQYF
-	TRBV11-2	CASSLQRDSTYEQYF